Listed below are T cell receptor beta chains from one sample, sequenced in a study of T cells in Graves' hyperthyroidism and ophthalmopathy. From the multiplex PCR reads, TCRdb called clonotypes with MiXCR, one entry per CDR3 protein. The table includes 490,000 or so distinct CDR3 sequences, 20% detected once. The sample was blood. Receptors originate from a man aged 35 to 55 with Graves' ophthalmopathy. Each CDR3 is given with its conserved first and last residue. Some rows have no size entry. The others give once, few or many, or a class for an expanded clone.

TRBV7-9,few,CASSLDSLLNTEAFF
TRBV6-1,NA,CASSPSTRGRRNTEAFF
TRBV7-2,many,CASSLDRAGYTF
TRBV20-1,few,CSARESGQGRGYTF
TRBV7-9,NA,CASSLPPLRREQYF
TRBV20-1,NA,CSARTSGTGELFF
TRBV30,many,CAWSQGREKEKLFF
TRBV3-1,many,CASSLTPGTGGEQYF
TRBV7-9,NA,CVSSWGPQTQYF
TRBV4-2,few,CASSQGHTPRESSYNEQFF
TRBV6-1,NA,CASFTGGIGNQPQHF
TRBV7-9,many,CASSLVPGGVEQYF
TRBV28,few,CASSSARDLYGYTF
TRBV5-1,many,CASSFVTSGSGEQFF
TRBV6-5,many,CASSYFGGGLGEQFF
TRBV28,NA,CASSLRGFGANVLTF